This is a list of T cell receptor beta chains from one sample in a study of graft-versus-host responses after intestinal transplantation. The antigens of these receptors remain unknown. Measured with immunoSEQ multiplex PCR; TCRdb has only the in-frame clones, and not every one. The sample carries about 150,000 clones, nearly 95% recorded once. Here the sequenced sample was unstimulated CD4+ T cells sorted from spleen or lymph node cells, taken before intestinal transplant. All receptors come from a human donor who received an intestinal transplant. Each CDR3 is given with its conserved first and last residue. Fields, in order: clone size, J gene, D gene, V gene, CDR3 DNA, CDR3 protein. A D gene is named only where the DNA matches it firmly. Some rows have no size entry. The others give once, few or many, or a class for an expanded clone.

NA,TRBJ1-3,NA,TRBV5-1,TGCGCCAGCAGCTTGGACGGAAACACCATATATTTT,CASSLDGNTIYF
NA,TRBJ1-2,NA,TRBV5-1,TGCGCCAGCAGCGCGGGAAAGGGTGGCTACACCTTC,CASSAGKGGYTF
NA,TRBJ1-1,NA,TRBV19,TGTGCCAGTAGTTCCTCGGGGGAGTACACTGAAGCTTTCTTT,CASSSSGEYTEAFF
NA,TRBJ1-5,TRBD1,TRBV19,TGTGCCAGTAGCCCGACAGGGTTCAGCAATCAGCCCCAGCATTTT,CASSPTGFSNQPQHF
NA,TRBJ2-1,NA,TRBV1,TGCACCAGCAGCCAAGTGCGAACTAGCGGGAGGGTAGGGTACAATGAGCAGTTCTTC,CTSSQVRTSGRVGYNEQFF
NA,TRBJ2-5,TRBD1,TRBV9,TGTGCCAGCAGCAACAGGGGACAAGAGACCCAGTACTTC,CASSNRGQETQYF
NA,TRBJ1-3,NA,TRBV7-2,TGTGCCAGCAGCTCCGTGGGCTCTGGAAACACCATATATTTT,CASSSVGSGNTIYF
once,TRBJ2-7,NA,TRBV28,TGTGCCAGCAGTTCCTATCGAGATCCCTACGAGCAGTACTTC,CASSSYRDPYEQYF
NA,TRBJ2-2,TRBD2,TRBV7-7,TGTGCTAGCAGCTCGGGACTAGCGGGAGAGACCGGGGAGCTGTTTTTT,CASSSGLAGETGELFF
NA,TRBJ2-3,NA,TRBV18,TGTGCCAGCTCACCATTACGGATGGGGAACACAGATACGCAGTATTTT,CASSPLRMGNTDTQYF
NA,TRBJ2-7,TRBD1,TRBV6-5,TGTGCCAGCAGTTCGGGACAGGGCACACATCGCGAGCAGTACTTC,CASSSGQGTHREQYF
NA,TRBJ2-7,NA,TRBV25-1,TGTGCCAGCAGTGAATGGGGGCAGGGGTACGAGCAGTACTTC,CASSEWGQGYEQYF
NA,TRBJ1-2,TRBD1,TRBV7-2,TGTGCCAGCAGCTTAGTGGCACAGGGGGCGAGCTACACCTTC,CASSLVAQGASYTF
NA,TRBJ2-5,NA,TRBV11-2,TGTGCCAGCAGCCGCCTTGAGCGGGCCTACCAAGAGACCCAGTACTTC,CASSRLERAYQETQYF
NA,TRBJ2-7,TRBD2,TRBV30,TGTGCCTGGAGTGACCCGGGACTAGCGGGACACTACGAGCAGTACTTC,CAWSDPGLAGHYEQYF
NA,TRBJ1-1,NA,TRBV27,TGTGCCAGCACTTTCCGTGGATCCACTGAAGCTTTCTTT,CASTFRGSTEAFF
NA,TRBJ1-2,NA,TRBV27,TGTGCCAGCAGTTCCGCCCCCCGTCTAGCTAACTATGGCTACACCTTC,CASSSAPRLANYGYTF
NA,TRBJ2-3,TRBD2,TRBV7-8,TGTGCCAGCAGCTTAGTGCTAGCGGGAGGGACAGATACGCAGTATTTT,CASSLVLAGGTDTQYF
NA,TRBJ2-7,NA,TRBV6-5,TGTGCCAGCAGTTACCTACGGGCCAGCACCTACGAGCAGTACTTC,CASSYLRASTYEQYF
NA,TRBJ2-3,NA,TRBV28,TGTGCCACCCGAAACCCCACAAGGCCCACCGTGACAGATACGCAGTATTTT,CATRNPTRPTVTDTQYF
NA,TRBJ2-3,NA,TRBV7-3,TGTGCCAGCAGCTTAGAATTGGGCGGGGGCACAGATACGCAGTATTTT,CASSLELGGGTDTQYF
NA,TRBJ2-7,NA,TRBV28,TGTGCCAGCAGTTCCGGGCCCCGCCGGGAGCAGTACTTC,CASSSGPRREQYF
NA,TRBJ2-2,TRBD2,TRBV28,TGTGCCAGCAGTTGGGGGGGAGCGAACACCGGGGAGCTGTTTTTT,CASSWGGANTGELFF
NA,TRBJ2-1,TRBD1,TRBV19,TGTGCCAGTAGTATAGTAAGGGGGCCGTATGAGCAGTTCTTC,CASSIVRGPYEQFF
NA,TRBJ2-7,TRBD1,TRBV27,TGTGCCAGCAGTACTCCGAAGAGGACAGGGGTCAACTACGAGCAGTACTTC,CASSTPKRTGVNYEQYF
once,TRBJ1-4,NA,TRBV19,TGTGCCAGTAGTATGAAGGCAGTCAGCTTTGCAACTAATGAAAAACTGTTTTTT,CASSMKAVSFATNEKLFF
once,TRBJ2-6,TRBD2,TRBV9,TGTGCCAGCAGCGTAAAGGGACTAGCGGGAGGGACAGTGGGGGCCAACGTCCTGACTTTC,CASSVKGLAGGTVGANVLTF
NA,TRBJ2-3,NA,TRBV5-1,TGCGCCAGCACCCGTGGAGGCGCGGGGACAGATACGCAGTATTTT,CASTRGGAGTDTQYF
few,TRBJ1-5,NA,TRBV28,TGTGCCAGCAGTTCCGACGCTAATCAGCCCCAGCATTTT,CASSSDANQPQHF
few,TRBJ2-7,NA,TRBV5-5,TGTGCCAGCAGCTTGGTGGGCAGCACCTACGAGCAGTACTTC,CASSLVGSTYEQYF
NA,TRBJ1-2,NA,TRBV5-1,TGCGCCAGCAGCTCCCCTGCAGGGAAGGGCTACACCTTC,CASSSPAGKGYTF
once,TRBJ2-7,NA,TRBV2,TGTGCCAGCAGTGAAGCGGGCATCCTGTCCTACGAGCAGTACTTC,CASSEAGILSYEQYF
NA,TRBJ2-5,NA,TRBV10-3,TGTGCCATCAGTGAGTCTAGGACCGAAGAGACCCAGTACTTC,CAISESRTEETQYF
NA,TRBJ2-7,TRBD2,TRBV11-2,TGTGCCAGCAGCTGGACTAGCGAAGGCTACGAGCAGTACTTC,CASSWTSEGYEQYF
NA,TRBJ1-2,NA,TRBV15,TGTGCCACCAGCAGACAGGGAATCTATGGCTACACCTTC,CATSRQGIYGYTF
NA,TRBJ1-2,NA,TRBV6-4,TGTGCCAGCAGTTACATTTGCTCACACGGAAAGATCTATGGCTACACCTTC,CASSYICSHGKIYGYTF
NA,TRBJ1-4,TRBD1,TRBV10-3,TGTGCCATCAGTGAGCCCGGACAGGGTGGGGAAAAACTGTTTTTT,CAISEPGQGGEKLFF
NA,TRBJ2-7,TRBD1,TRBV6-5,TGTGCCAGCAGACAGGGGGCGAGCGAGCAGTACTTC,CASRQGASEQYF
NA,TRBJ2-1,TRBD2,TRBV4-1,TGCGCCAGCAGTGGGGGACTAGCGTTAAGCTCCTACAATGAGCAGTTCTTC,CASSGGLALSSYNEQFF
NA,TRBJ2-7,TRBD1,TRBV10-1,TGCGCCAGCAGTGAGAGGACAGGGGGCTACGAGCAGTACTTC,CASSERTGGYEQYF
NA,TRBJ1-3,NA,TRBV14,TGTGCCAGCAGCGCTAGGGTTGGAAACACCATATATTTT,CASSARVGNTIYF
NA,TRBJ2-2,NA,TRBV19,TGTGCCAGTAGTATAGACGTGAACACCGGGGAGCTGTTTTTT,CASSIDVNTGELFF
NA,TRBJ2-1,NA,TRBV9,TGTGCCAGCAGCCAGGGATATGAGCAGTTCTTC,CASSQGYEQFF
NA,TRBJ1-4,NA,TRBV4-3,TGCGCCAGCAGCCAAGATAAGGGTGAAAAACTGTTTTTT,CASSQDKGEKLFF
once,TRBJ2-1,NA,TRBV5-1,TGCGCCAGCAGAAGCACAGGTTACAATGAGCAGTTCTTC,CASRSTGYNEQFF
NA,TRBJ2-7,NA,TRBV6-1,TGTGCCAGCAGTGATCAAATGACAGCCTACGAGCAGTACTTC,CASSDQMTAYEQYF